This T cell receptor (beta chain) was recorded in a study of PD-1 blockade in classical Hodgkin lymphoma. Relapses following autologous stem cell transplantation were seen in all patients, with brentuximab vedotin exposure varying. Best outcomes ranged across complete response, partial response and progressive disease. This CDR3 contains 15 residues. CDR1 and CDR2 from the germline V gene are SGDLS and YYNGEE. V was shortened by 4 bases and J by 0 bases, with 12 bases between the two germline ends. Method: immunoSEQ multiplex PCR; TCRdb's copy keeps in-frame clones and lacks some. The data hold more than 45,000 clones, with 80% to 95% observed a single time. This clone was picked up one time.

This clonotype was obtained from a human donor with classical Hodgkin lymphoma. The sequencing used peripheral blood mononuclear cells (PBMCs), collected before the second cycle of nivolumab. The V call is TRBV9, the J call TRBJ2-3; D not resolved. CDR3: CASSLAPTSTDTQYF. The DNA for the CDR3 is TGTGCCAGCAGCTTGGCGCCCACTAGCACAGATACGCAGTATTTT.